The rows below give T cell receptor beta chains drawn from one sample of a study of T cell responses to AZD1222 COVID-19 vaccine. Repertoires were generated with immunoSEQ multiplex PCR, while TCRdb's copy carries only in-frame clones and drops some. The sample has approximately 150,000 clones, about 91% seen once. Sequenced material: peripheral blood, taken on day 0 of AZD1222 vaccination. These receptors were taken from an adult in good health. Both conserved end residues are part of each CDR3. A D gene is named only where the DNA matches it firmly. Clone sizes are given selectively: once, few, many, or a class where the clone is expanded.

>TRBD2|-|TRBJ2-1|TRBV19
TGTGCCAGTAGTAGACCGGGACTAGCGGGAGATGAGCAGTTCTTC
CASSRPGLAGDEQFF
>-|-|TRBJ1-1|TRBV6-2/TRBV6-3
TGTGCCAGCAGCCCCTCCCGCGTTGTGGCTGCGACTTTCTTT
CASSPSRVVAATFF
>TRBD1|-|TRBJ1-6|TRBV28
TGTGCCAGCAGACGGGACAGGGGTTATAATTCACCCCTCCACTTT
CASRRDRGYNSPLHF
>-|-|TRBJ1-5|TRBV15
TGTGCCACCAGCAGAGATGCAAATAGCAATCAGCCCCAGCATTTT
CATSRDANSNQPQHF
>TRBD2|-|TRBJ2-1|TRBV29-1
TGCAGCATGGGTTTAGCGGGAGGTCGCTCTGAGCAGTTCTTC
CSMGLAGGRSEQFF
>-|-|TRBJ2-7|TRBV29-1
TGCAGCGCCACCGGGACTTTAAGCCACGAGCAGTACTTC
CSATGTLSHEQYF
>-|-|TRBJ2-2|TRBV6-5
TGTGCCAGCAGCAGGGACCTCACGAACACCGGGGAGCTGTTTTTT
CASSRDLTNTGELFF
>-|-|TRBJ2-7|TRBV5-1
TGCGCCAGCAGCCGGACCCGCCCGTACTACGAGCAGTACTTC
CASSRTRPYYEQYF
>-|-|TRBJ2-7|TRBV18
TGTGCCAGCTCGGTTGGCGCCTACGAGCAGTACTTC
CASSVGAYEQYF
>TRBD2|-|TRBJ2-3|TRBV5-4
TGTGCCAGCAGAAAGGAGCGGGGTAGCACAGATACGCAGTATTTT
CASRKERGSTDTQYF
>-|-|TRBJ1-2|TRBV6-6
TGTGCCAGCAGTCAGGGTGCGGGTAACTATGGCTACACCTTC
CASSQGAGNYGYTF
>-|few|TRBJ2-1|TRBV19
TGTGCCAGTAGTATTCGTGAGCGGGCAGCCTACAATGAGCAGTTCTTC
CASSIRERAAYNEQFF
>-|-|TRBJ1-1|TRBV24-1
TGTGCCACCAGTGATTTACTGTTTTTACACGTGTACACTGAAGCTTTCTTT
CATSDLLFLHVYTEAFF
>-|-|TRBJ2-3|TRBV29-1
TGCAGCGTTGAAGATCTAAAAGATACGCAGTATTTT
CSVEDLKDTQYF
>-|-|TRBJ2-1|TRBV11-3
TGTGCCAGCAGCTCCCGGTGGGATGAGCAGTTCTTC
CASSSRWDEQFF
>-|-|TRBJ2-3|TRBV4-1
TGCGCCAGCAGCCAAGATTTTTTGGGGAGTACGCAGTATTTT
CASSQDFLGSTQYF
>-|-|TRBJ2-3|TRBV7-9
TGTGCCAGCAGCTTAGAGGCAGGACGGCACCCAGATACGCAGTATTTT
CASSLEAGRHPDTQYF
>-|-|TRBJ2-5|TRBV19
TGTGCCAGTAGTTACGGATTTCAAGAGACCCAGTACTTC
CASSYGFQETQYF
>TRBD1|-|TRBJ1-2|TRBV18
TGTGCCAGCTCACCAGAACAGGGCGGGACAGATCGCTACACCTTC
CASSPEQGGTDRYTF
>-|-|TRBJ2-3|TRBV30
TGTGCCTGGAGGGTCGTAGGTAGCACAGATACGCAGTATTTT
CAWRVVGSTDTQYF
>-|-|TRBJ2-3|TRBV5-6
TGTGCCAGCAGCCAGCTGGCCGTTCAGCTTGATACGCAGTATTTT
CASSQLAVQLDTQYF
>-|-|TRBJ1-5|TRBV18
TGTGCCAGCTCACGGGACAGCAATCAGCCCCAGCATTTT
CASSRDSNQPQHF
>TRBD2|-|TRBJ2-1|TRBV18
TGTGCCAGCTCACTAGGGACTAGCAACAATGAGCAGTTCTTC
CASSLGTSNNEQFF
>TRBD1|-|TRBJ2-2|TRBV4-3
TGCGCCAGCAGCCAAGTGGGGACAGTACCCGGGGAGCTGTTTTTT
CASSQVGTVPGELFF
>-|few|TRBJ1-4|TRBV11-2
TGTGCCAGCAGCCGGACGGGCGAAAAACTGTTTTTT
CASSRTGEKLFF
>-|-|TRBJ1-5|TRBV6-2/TRBV6-3
TGTGCCAGCAGTTTCGCTTGGGGGGGCCAGCCCCAGCATTTT
CASSFAWGGQPQHF
>-|few|TRBJ1-1|TRBV7-2
TGTGCCAGCATCTTACATAAAGCTGAAGCTTTCTTT
CASILHKAEAFF
>-|few|TRBJ1-4|TRBV6-2/TRBV6-3
TGTGCCAGCAGTACCCACGGAGTCAATGAAAAACTGTTTTTT
CASSTHGVNEKLFF